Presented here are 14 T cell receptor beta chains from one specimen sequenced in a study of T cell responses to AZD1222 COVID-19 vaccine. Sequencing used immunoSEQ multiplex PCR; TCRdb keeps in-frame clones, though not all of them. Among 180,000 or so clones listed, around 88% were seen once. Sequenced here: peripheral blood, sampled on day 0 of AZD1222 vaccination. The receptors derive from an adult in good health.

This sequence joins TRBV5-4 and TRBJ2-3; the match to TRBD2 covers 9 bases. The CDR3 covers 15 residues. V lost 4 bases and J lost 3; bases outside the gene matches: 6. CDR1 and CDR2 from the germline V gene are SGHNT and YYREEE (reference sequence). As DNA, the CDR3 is TGTGCCAGCAGCAAGGAAGCGGGGGGAACAGATACGCAGTATTTT. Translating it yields CASSKEAGGTDTQYF. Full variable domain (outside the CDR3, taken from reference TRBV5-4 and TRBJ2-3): ETGVTQSPTHLIKTRGQQVTLRCSSQSGHNTVSWYQQALGQGPQFIFQYYREEENGRGNFPPRFSGLQFPNYSSELNVNALELDDSALYLCASSKEAGGTDTQYFGPGTRLTVL.

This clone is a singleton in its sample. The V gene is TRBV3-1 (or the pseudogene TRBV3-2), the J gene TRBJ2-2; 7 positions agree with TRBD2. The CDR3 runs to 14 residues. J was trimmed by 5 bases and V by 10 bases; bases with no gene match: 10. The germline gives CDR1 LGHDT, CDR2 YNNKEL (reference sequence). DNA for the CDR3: TGTGCCACGACCGGCGGGGGTTATACCGGGGAGCTGTTTTTT. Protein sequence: CATTGGGYTGELFF.

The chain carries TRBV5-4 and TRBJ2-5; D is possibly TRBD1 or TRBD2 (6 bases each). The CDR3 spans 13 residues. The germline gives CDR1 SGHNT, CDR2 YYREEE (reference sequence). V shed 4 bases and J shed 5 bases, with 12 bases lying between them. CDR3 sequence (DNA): TGTGCCAGCAGCCTGGAGGGACATGAGACCCAGTACTTC. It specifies CASSLEGHETQYF.

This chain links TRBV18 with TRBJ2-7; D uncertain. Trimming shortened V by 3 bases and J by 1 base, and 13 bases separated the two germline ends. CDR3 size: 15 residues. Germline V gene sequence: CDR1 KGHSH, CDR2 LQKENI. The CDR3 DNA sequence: TGTGCCAGCTCACCTGGCGTAGTCGGGTCCTACGAGCAGTACTTC. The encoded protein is CASSPGVVGSYEQYF.

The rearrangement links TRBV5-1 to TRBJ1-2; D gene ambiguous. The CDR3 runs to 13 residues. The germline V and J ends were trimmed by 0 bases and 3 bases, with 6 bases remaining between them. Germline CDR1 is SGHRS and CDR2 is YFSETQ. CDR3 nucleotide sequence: TGCGCCAGCAGCTTGGACGCCGACTATGGCTACACCTTC. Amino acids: CASSLDADYGYTF.

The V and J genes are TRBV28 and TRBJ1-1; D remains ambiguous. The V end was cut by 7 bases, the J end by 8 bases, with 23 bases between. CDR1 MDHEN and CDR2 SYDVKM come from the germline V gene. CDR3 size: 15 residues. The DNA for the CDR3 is TGTGCCAGCATCCCCCCAGCCGTAGGTCCGAGGGAAGCTTTCTTT. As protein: CASIPPAVGPREAFF.

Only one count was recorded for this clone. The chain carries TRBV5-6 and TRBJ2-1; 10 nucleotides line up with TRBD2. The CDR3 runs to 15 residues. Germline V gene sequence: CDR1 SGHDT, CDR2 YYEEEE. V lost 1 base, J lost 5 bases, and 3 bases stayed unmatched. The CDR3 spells CASSLNLAGDNEQFF. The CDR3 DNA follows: TGTGCCAGCAGCTTGAATCTAGCGGGGGACAATGAGCAGTTCTTC.

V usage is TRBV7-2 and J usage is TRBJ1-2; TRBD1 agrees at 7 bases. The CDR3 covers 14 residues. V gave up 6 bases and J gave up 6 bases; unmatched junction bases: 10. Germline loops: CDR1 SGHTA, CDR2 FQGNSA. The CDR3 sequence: CASSLTGRFNGYTF. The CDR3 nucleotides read TGTGCCAGCAGTCTGACAGGGAGATTTAATGGCTACACCTTC.

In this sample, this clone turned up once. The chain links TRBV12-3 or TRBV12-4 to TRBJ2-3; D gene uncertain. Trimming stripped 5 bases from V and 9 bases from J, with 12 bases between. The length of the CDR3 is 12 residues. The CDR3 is CASSIGSRTQYF. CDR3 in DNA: TGTGCCAGCAGTATTGGTAGTAGGACGCAGTATTTT.

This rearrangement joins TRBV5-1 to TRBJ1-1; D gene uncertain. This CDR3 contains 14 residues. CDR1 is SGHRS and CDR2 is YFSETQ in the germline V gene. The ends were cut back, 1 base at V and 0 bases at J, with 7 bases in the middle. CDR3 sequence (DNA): TGCGCCAGCAGCTTGCTTCCAGTGAACACTGAAGCTTTCTTT. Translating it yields CASSLLPVNTEAFF. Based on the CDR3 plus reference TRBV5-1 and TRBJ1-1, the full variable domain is KAGVTQTPRYLIKTRGQQVTLSCSPISGHRSVSWYQQTPGQGLQFLFEYFSETQRNKGNFPGRFSGRQFSNSRSEMNVSTLELGDSALYLCASSLLPVNTEAFFGQGTRLTVV.

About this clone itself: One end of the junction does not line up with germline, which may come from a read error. CDR3 in amino acids: CSARDLRGTSF. In DNA form, the CDR3 reads TGCAGTGCTAGAGATCTAAGGGGGACCTCCTTC. This chain links TRBV20-1 with TRBJ1-2, with a possible D match to TRBD1 (6 bases). CDR3 length: 11 amino acids. Germline V lookup: CDR1 DFQATT, CDR2 SNEGSKA (reference sequence).

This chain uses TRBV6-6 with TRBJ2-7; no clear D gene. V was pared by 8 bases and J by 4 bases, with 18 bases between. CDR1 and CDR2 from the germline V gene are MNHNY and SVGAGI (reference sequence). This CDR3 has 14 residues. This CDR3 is CASLFGPAVYEQYF. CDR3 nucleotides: TGTGCCAGCTTATTCGGACCGGCCGTATACGAGCAGTACTTC.

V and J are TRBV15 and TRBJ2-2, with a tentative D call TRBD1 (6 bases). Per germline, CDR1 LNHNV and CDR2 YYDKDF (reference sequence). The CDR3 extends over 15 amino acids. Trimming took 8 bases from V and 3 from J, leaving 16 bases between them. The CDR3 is CATQQGVYDTGELFF. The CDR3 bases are TGTGCCACCCAACAGGGTGTTTATGACACCGGGGAGCTGTTTTTT.

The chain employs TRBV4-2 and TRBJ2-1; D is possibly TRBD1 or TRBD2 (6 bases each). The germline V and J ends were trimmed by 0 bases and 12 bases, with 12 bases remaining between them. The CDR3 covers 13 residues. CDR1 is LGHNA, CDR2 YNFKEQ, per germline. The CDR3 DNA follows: TGTGCCAGCAGCCAAGATAGGGGGGCAAGGCAGTTCTTC. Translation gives CASSQDRGARQFF.